The rows below give T cell receptor beta chains drawn from one sample of a study of long-term antiretroviral therapy in people with HIV. Profiled with immunoSEQ multiplex PCR; TCRdb holds only in-frame clones, not every one. The sample consists of 20,000 to 25,000 clones, under 85% of them appearing once. Sequencing was performed on unsorted PBMCs, taken 1.1 years before starting antiretroviral therapy. These TCRs come from a woman aged 40 to 50 with HIV. Each CDR3 is given without its conserved first and last residue.

v_call	j_call	cdr3_aa
TRBV30	TRBJ1-2	AGAGGSYYGYT
TRBV18	TRBJ2-1	ASSPGQGTYNEQF
TRBV14	TRBJ2-1	ASSLLWGGNNEQF
TRBV4-1	TRBJ2-1	ASSQDRASRNSYNEQF
TRBV18	TRBJ1-1	ASSPLMNTEAF
TRBV19	TRBJ1-1	ASTWGGANTEAF
TRBV5-6	TRBJ2-4	ASSFDRVGNIQY
TRBV7-2	TRBJ2-5	ASSLAYGETQY
TRBV2	TRBJ1-1	ASRLSQGEAF
TRBV19	TRBJ2-7	ASSMEHRYEQY
TRBV30	TRBJ2-7	AWSTRAGVVGEQY
TRBV12-5	TRBJ1-1	ASGWDRATEAF
TRBV7-2	TRBJ2-3	ASRRLAGSTDTQY
TRBV18	TRBJ1-2	ASSPELVLGGYT
TRBV10-2	TRBJ2-7	ASSGPLTGTSSEQY
TRBV6-5	TRBJ1-1	ASSVGTGSTEAF
TRBV6-5	TRBJ2-7	ASIRGVEQY
TRBV6-6	TRBJ2-7	ASSTTYEQY
TRBV19	TRBJ2-1	ASSSGGTYNEQF
TRBV27	TRBJ2-3	ASSLLLAGADTQY
TRBV5-5	TRBJ2-7	ASSTQVVRDEQY
TRBV11-2	TRBJ1-2	ASSSQDLNYGYT
TRBV6-7	TRBJ1-3	ASSYSITCRAAGNTIY
TRBV19	TRBJ1-5	ASSTLQGGQPQH
TRBV5-1	TRBJ2-1	ASSLSSANEQF
TRBV11-2	TRBJ2-7	ASSLARDLSSYEQY
TRBV29-1	TRBJ2-2	SVNSGTSQAGELF
TRBV10-3	TRBJ1-2	AISKPGQGIYGYT